This entry lists 18 T cell receptor beta chains sequenced from one sample in a study of blood T cell repertoires in COVID-19. Sequencing was performed with immunoSEQ multiplex PCR; in TCRdb, only in-frame clones are kept and a portion is missing. In the table there are some 380,000 clones, about four fifths of which are singletons. Sequences were obtained from peripheral blood. All receptors derive from a human donor with acute or convalescent COVID-19. The donor label of this sample is uncertain.

The chain combines TRBV7-2 with TRBJ1-1, with a possible D match to TRBD1 (5 bases). Germline V gene sequence: CDR1 SGHTA, CDR2 FQGNSA. The V end was cut by 5 bases, the J end by 1 base, with 11 bases between. This CDR3 spans 14 amino acids. CDR3 loop: CASSASGGNTEAFF. The CDR3 nucleotides read TGTGCCAGCAGCGCTTCGGGGGGGAACACTGAAGCTTTCTTT.

J is TRBJ2-5 and V is TRBV6-5, with TRBD1 matching 7 bases. This CDR3 has 14 residues. V shed 4 bases, J shed 5 bases, and the junction held 7 bases outside the gene matches. The germline V gene has CDR1 MNHEY and CDR2 SVGAGI. The CDR3 sequence is CASSFSGTDETQYF. In nucleotides, the CDR3 is TGTGCCAGCAGTTTCTCCGGGACAGATGAGACCCAGTACTTC.

The chain has TRBV5-1 and TRBJ1-1; D is uncertain. This CDR3 contains 13 residues. Between the trimmed V and J ends, which lost 4 bases and 5 bases, there was a span of 12 bases. Germline values: CDR1 SGHRS, CDR2 YFSETQ. CDR3 amino acids: CASSLARETEAFF. The DNA of the CDR3 is TGCGCCAGCAGCCTTGCTCGGGAGACTGAAGCTTTCTTT.

V is TRBV2 and J is TRBJ1-1; D not resolved. Germline V CDR1 and CDR2: SNHLY, FYNNEI. V was trimmed by 4 bases and J by 0 bases, leaving 9 bases between them. The length of the CDR3 is 14 residues. This CDR3 reads CASSARLMNTEAFF. Written as DNA, the CDR3 is TGTGCCAGCAGTGCTCGACTGATGAACACTGAAGCTTTCTTT.

The chain uses TRBV2 and TRBJ1-5, with a weak D call TRBD1 (6 bases). Germline loops: CDR1 SNHLY, CDR2 FYNNEI. Trimming took 6 bases from V and 4 from J, leaving 16 bases between them. This CDR3 contains 15 residues. CDR3 coding DNA: TGTGCCAGCAGGACCGGACAGCGCTTAAATCAGCCCCAGCATTTT. This translates into CASRTGQRLNQPQHF.

CDR3 sequence reads: CASSSGQEVGYTF. The CDR3 DNA reads as TGTGCCAGCAGTTCCGGACAGGAAGTCGGCTACACCTTC. The chain couples TRBV27 to TRBJ1-2; 7 bases align to TRBD1. Trimming took 4 bases from V and 8 from J; bases not matched to a gene: 7. The CDR3 extends over 13 amino acids. CDR1 and CDR2 from the germline V gene are MNHEY and SMNVEV (reference sequence).

The chain uses TRBV29-1 and TRBJ2-5; tentative D call: TRBD2 (6 bases). The V gene's germline CDR1 is SQVTM and CDR2 ANQGSEA. V shed 4 bases and J shed 4 bases, with 10 bases lying between them. The CDR3 contains 12 residues. The CDR3 sequence: CSVASGGETQYF. The CDR3 region has the DNA TGCAGCGTTGCCTCCGGGGGAGAGACCCAGTACTTC. The whole variable domain, filled in from reference TRBV29-1 and TRBJ2-5, reads SAVISQKPSRDICQRGTSLTIQCQVDSQVTMMFWYRQQPGQSLTLIATANQGSEATYESGFVIDKFPISRPNLTFSTLTVSNMSPEDSSIYLCSVASGGETQYFGPGTRLLVL.

This clone was seen just once. The CDR3 region has the DNA TGTGCCAGCTCACCGCGTCAGGGCTCCCCGAATGAGCAGTTCTTC. Its translation: CASSPRQGSPNEQFF. V usage is TRBV18 and J usage is TRBJ2-1, with a possible D match to TRBD1 (5 bases). Per the germline V gene, CDR1 is KGHSH and CDR2 is LQKENI. The CDR3 consists of 15 residues. V gave up 3 bases and J gave up 7 bases, with 16 bases separating them.

The chain joins TRBV5-4 to TRBJ1-2; 9 bases line up with TRBD1. This CDR3 contains 14 residues. V lost 3 bases and J lost 5; bases outside the gene matches: 5. Germline V gives CDR1 SGHNT, CDR2 YYREEE (reference sequence). CDR3 region: CASSWDRAGYGYTF. CDR3 nucleotide sequence: TGTGCCAGCAGCTGGGACAGGGCGGGGTATGGCTACACCTTC.

The V and J genes are TRBV9 and TRBJ2-5, with a possible D match to TRBD1 (5 bases). The V gene lost 0 bases and the J gene lost 5 bases, with 26 bases spanning the gap. There are 19 residues in the CDR3. Germline CDR1 reads SGDLS; CDR2 reads YYNGEE. CDR3 nucleotide sequence: TGTGCCAGCAGCGTAGGTTTATACAGGATACGCACTCACGGGGAGACCCAGTACTTC. Translated, it gives CASSVGLYRIRTHGETQYF.

The V and J genes are TRBV27 and TRBJ2-2; 11 bases align to TRBD2. The trim removed 4 bases at V and 5 bases at J, leaving 6 bases unmatched. Germline CDR1 is MNHEY and CDR2 is SMNVEV (reference sequence). CDR3 length: 16 residues. Here the CDR3 DNA reads TGTGCCAGCAGTTCGGTAGCGGGGGGGCGAACCGGGGAGCTGTTTTTT. Amino acids: CASSSVAGGRTGELFF.

This clone was detected only a few times. Here the CDR3 reads CASNDHGFNYGYTF. The CDR3 DNA is TGTGCCAGTAATGATCACGGGTTTAACTATGGCTACACCTTC. V gene TRBV19 combines with J gene TRBJ1-2; D not certain. Germline values: CDR1 LNHDA, CDR2 SQIVND (reference sequence). The CDR3 is 14 residues long. The ends were cut back, 7 bases at V and 1 base at J, with 13 bases in the middle.

This rearrangement joins TRBV18 to TRBJ1-1, with 8 bases identical to TRBD1. Unmatched junction bases numbered 6, after V lost 3 bases and J lost 0 bases. CDR3 length: 16 residues. The germline CDR1 and CDR2 sequences are KGHSH and LQKENI. As DNA, the CDR3 is TGTGCCAGCTCACCGAGACAGGGGTGGATGAACACTGAAGCTTTCTTT. Its protein is CASSPRQGWMNTEAFF.

The chain couples TRBV7-2 to TRBJ2-1, with 7 bases that match TRBD2. Trimming removed 7 bases from V and 6 bases from J; junction bases left unmatched: 9. This CDR3 contains 14 residues. The germline V gene has CDR1 SGHTA and CDR2 FQGNSA. CDR3 sequence (DNA): TGTGCCAGCACGCCCAGGCGGGGGTTCAATGAGCAGTTCTTC. It codes for CASTPRRGFNEQFF.

This chain links TRBV29-1 with TRBJ1-1, with 8 bases lining up with TRBD1. Germline V gives CDR1 SQVTM, CDR2 ANQGSEA. The V and J ends lost 7 bases and 0 bases, in that order; junction bases with no gene match: 4. The CDR3 is 13 residues long. CDR3 loop: CSAYRGMNTEAFF. The CDR3 coding sequence is TGCAGCGCCTACAGGGGGATGAACACTGAAGCTTTCTTT.

J is TRBJ2-1 and V is TRBV30; 7 nucleotides agree with TRBD2. Germline assignment: CDR1 GTSNPN and CDR2 SVGIG (reference sequence). V lost 5 bases, J lost 9 bases, and 10 bases stayed unmatched. The CDR3 is 13 residues long. CDR3 DNA: TGTGCCTGGGCACGTGGCGGGAGCCGTGAGCAGTTCTTC. As protein: CAWARGGSREQFF. Combining the CDR3 with reference TRBV30 and TRBJ2-1 gives the whole variable domain SQTIHQWPATLVQPVGSPLSLECTVEGTSNPNLYWYRQAAGRGLQLLFYSVGIGQISSEVPQNLSASRPQDRQFILSSKKLLLSDSGFYLCAWARGGSREQFFGPGTRLTVL.

This clone was observed once. CDR3 in DNA: TGTGCCAGCAGCTCCCGGGGGACTAACTATGGCTACACCTTC. It translates to CASSSRGTNYGYTF. The chain recombines TRBV9 with TRBJ1-2, with D possibly TRBD1 on 5 matching bases. The CDR3 totals 14 residues. Germline values: CDR1 SGDLS, CDR2 YYNGEE. V was trimmed by 4 bases and J by 0 bases, leaving 10 bases between them.

The J gene is TRBJ2-1, the V gene TRBV5-3; D is perhaps TRBD2 (5 bases). TRBV5-3 is annotated as an ORF whose role is uncertain. The CDR3 length is 19 residues. Trimming took off 0 bases at V and 2 bases at J, with 21 bases between the two ends. The CDR3: CARSLAISRGQPAYNEQFF. In nucleotides, the CDR3 is TGTGCCAGAAGCTTGGCCATTAGTCGGGGTCAGCCTGCCTACAATGAGCAGTTCTTC.